A single sample gave rise to the 15 T cell receptor beta chains below, sequenced in a study of cytomegalovirus exposure and HLA in healthy donors. Researchers ran the PCR with 60 Vbeta and 13 Jbeta primers. The protocol was immunoSEQ multiplex PCR, while the TCRdb copy is restricted to in-frame clones and leaves out a portion. The sample comprises some 120,000 clones, roughly 75% of which are singletons, and around 1.3% rests with the top ten. Sequences were obtained from PBMCs. Receptor source: a female donor in good health and CMV-seronegative.

CDR3 sequence: CASSVGQGDTEAFF. Here the CDR3 DNA reads TGTGCCAGCAGCGTAGGTCAGGGCGACACTGAAGCTTTCTTT. The rearrangement uses TRBV9 and TRBJ1-1; D possibly corresponds to TRBD1 (5 bases). The V end lost 0 bases, the J end lost 3 bases, and 9 bases lay between the germline ends. Germline assignment: CDR1 SGDLS and CDR2 YYNGEE. The CDR3 is 14 amino acids.

J is TRBJ1-5 and V is TRBV28; unclear D gene. The CDR3 has 15 residues. Germline loops: CDR1 MDHEN, CDR2 SYDVKM. The ends were cut back, 0 bases at V and 6 bases at J, with 12 bases in the middle. The chain's CDR3 is CASSLWTGSGQPQHF. The CDR3 DNA follows: TGTGCCAGCAGTTTATGGACCGGGTCGGGTCAGCCCCAGCATTTT.

The rearrangement joins TRBV30 to TRBJ1-2, with D maybe TRBD1 (5 bases). The V gene lost 0 bases and the J gene lost 7 bases, with 12 bases spanning the gap. The CDR3 covers 13 residues. From germline, CDR1 is GTSNPN and CDR2 SVGIG (reference sequence). This CDR3 reads CAWSVSGKSGYTF. The CDR3 region has the DNA TGTGCCTGGAGTGTATCAGGGAAGAGTGGCTACACCTTC.

This chain connects TRBV18 to TRBJ2-1, with 9 nucleotides matching TRBD2. From germline, CDR1 is KGHSH and CDR2 LQKENI. Trimming at V came to 0 bases and at J to 2 bases, leaving 2 bases not matched to a gene. There are 16 residues in the CDR3. For the CDR3, the DNA is TGTGCCAGCTCACCACCCCAGCGGGGGGCCTACAATGAGCAGTTCTTC. Residues: CASSPPQRGAYNEQFF.

The chain has TRBV7-9 and TRBJ2-3; TRBD1 aligns across 7 bases. CDR3 length: 16 amino acids. In germline, CDR1 is SEHNR, CDR2 FQNEAQ (reference sequence). Losses at the gene ends were 5 bases for V and 2 bases for J; bases not matched to a gene: 10. The DNA of the CDR3 is TGTGCCAGCAGCCCCCCGACAGGGCGAGACACAGATACGCAGTATTTT. It yields the protein CASSPPTGRDTDTQYF.

This clone has just a few counts. The chain links TRBV18 to TRBJ2-5; tentatively, D is TRBD2 (5 bases). CDR3 size: 15 residues. The germline V gene encodes CDR1 KGHSH and CDR2 LQKENI. V was trimmed by 2 bases and J by 1 base, leaving 11 bases between them. In nucleotides, the CDR3 is TGTGCCAGCTCACCAACTAGGGCTGTCCAAGAGACCCAGTACTTC. It specifies CASSPTRAVQETQYF.

The chain has TRBV5-1 and TRBJ2-3, with 10 bases fitting TRBD2. Germline values: CDR1 SGHRS, CDR2 YFSETQ. V trimming: 4 bases; J trimming: 0 bases; junction bases outside the gene matches: 2. This CDR3 region has 15 residues. The CDR3 bases are TGCGCCAGCAGCCTGACTAGCGGGAGCACAGATACGCAGTATTTT. Its translation: CASSLTSGSTDTQYF.

The chain links TRBV6-1 to TRBJ1-6; D is undetermined. Germline-derived CDR1 and CDR2 are MNHNS and SASEGT. V was clipped by 3 bases and J by 6 bases, with 15 bases between them. This CDR3 has 16 amino acids. The CDR3 DNA is TGTGCCAGCAGTGACCAGGTGGCAGCCCTTAATTCACCCCTCCACTTT. As protein: CASSDQVAALNSPLHF.

This clone was recorded a few times. The rearrangement links TRBV19 to TRBJ2-2; possibly TRBD1 for D (5 bases). CDR3 length: 14 amino acids. The germline V and J ends were trimmed by 3 bases and 4 bases, with 9 bases remaining between them. CDR1 is LNHDA, CDR2 SQIVND, per germline (reference sequence). CDR3 amino acids: CASSIGHPTGELFF. The CDR3 DNA follows: TGTGCCAGTAGTATTGGACACCCCACCGGGGAGCTGTTTTTT.

V usage is TRBV5-5 and J usage is TRBJ2-7, with 10 positions matching TRBD1. The ends lost 4 bases at V and 1 base at J; junction bases unmatched: 8. The CDR3 extends over 16 amino acids. From germline, CDR1 is SGHKS and CDR2 YYEKEE (reference sequence). CDR3 sequence: CASSPWSGQGSYEQYF. Written as DNA, the CDR3 is TGTGCCAGCAGCCCTTGGTCGGGACAGGGGTCCTACGAGCAGTACTTC.

This chain connects TRBV27 to TRBJ2-6, with 9 bases matching TRBD2. V dropped 8 bases and J dropped 3; count of bases not matched to a gene: 14. Germline V CDR1 and CDR2: MNHEY, SMNVEV (reference sequence). The CDR3 consists of 18 residues. CDR3 in DNA: TGTGCCAGCTCTCCTCGTGGGCTAGCGGGACGTGGGGCCAACGTCCTGACTTTC. Amino acids: CASSPRGLAGRGANVLTF.

V gene TRBV6-5 combines with J gene TRBJ2-4, with 7 nucleotides matching TRBD1. CDR1 and CDR2 (germline): MNHEY, SVGAGI. The CDR3 runs to 14 residues. Losses at the gene ends were 6 bases for V and 3 bases for J; bases not matched to a gene: 5. Here the CDR3 reads CASSSTGNKNIQYF. The CDR3 region has the DNA TGTGCCAGCAGCTCGACAGGGAACAAAAACATTCAGTACTTC.

A single count supports this clone. The chain links TRBV7-3 to TRBJ2-7, with 7 bases matching TRBD1. Per the germline V gene, CDR1 is SGHTA and CDR2 is FQGTGA. The V and J ends lost 5 bases and 5 bases, in that order; junction bases with no gene match: 15. The CDR3 has 16 amino acids. CDR3 amino acids: CASSRLKGTDGDEQYF. In DNA form, the CDR3 reads TGTGCCAGCAGCCGACTAAAGGGGACAGATGGGGACGAGCAGTACTTC.

The chain couples TRBV5-1 to TRBJ2-5; 14 bases are shared with TRBD2. The CDR3 has 18 amino acids. Germline V lookup: CDR1 SGHRS, CDR2 YFSETQ. Losses at the gene ends were 0 bases for V and 2 bases for J; bases not matched to a gene: 6. The CDR3: CASSLGRTSGGTQETQYF. The CDR3 DNA reads as TGCGCCAGCAGCTTGGGTCGGACTAGCGGGGGGACACAAGAGACCCAGTACTTC.

This clone was detected a few times. The chain recombines TRBV4-2 with TRBJ2-3, with 9 bases identical to TRBD2. CDR1 is LGHNA, CDR2 YNFKEQ, per germline. The length of the CDR3 is 17 residues. V dropped 1 base and J dropped 2; count of bases not matched to a gene: 7. The CDR3 bases are TGTGCCAGCAGCCAAGTGCGGGGGGGACGGGTCACAGATACGCAGTATTTT. Translating it yields CASSQVRGGRVTDTQYF.